This is a list of T cell receptor beta chains from one sample in a study of blood T cell repertoires in COVID-19. The protocol was immunoSEQ multiplex PCR, while the TCRdb copy is restricted to in-frame clones and leaves out a portion. The data hold roughly 100,000 clones, with 87% observed a single time. Sequenced sample: peripheral blood. The receptors originated from a human donor in a cohort sampled during active COVID-19. CDR3s include the opening cysteine and the closing phenylalanine or tryptophan. The D gene is left open where the match is weak. Where a row states a size, it is once, few, many or the class of an expanded clone; other rows omit it.

D	V	length	J	size	DNA	CDR3
NA	TRBV6-5	14	TRBJ1-2	once	TGTGCCAGCGGGGGGTCCGACGGACTATATGGCTACACCTTC	CASGGSDGLYGYTF
NA	TRBV25-1	15	TRBJ2-1	NA	TGTGCCAGCAGTGCTCGGGGTTCCTGGGCCAATGAGCAGTTCTTC	CASSARGSWANEQFF
NA	TRBV7-8	15	TRBJ2-2	once	TGTGCCAGCAGCACTCGACAGGTTAACACCGGGGAGCTGTTTTTT	CASSTRQVNTGELFF
TRBD2	TRBV29-1	14	TRBJ2-1	NA	TGCAGCGTCTCACTAGCGGGGGGGCCGTATGAGCAGTTCTTC	CSVSLAGGPYEQFF
TRBD1	TRBV7-9	14	TRBJ2-5	few	TGTGCCAGCAGCTCGGGACAGCCGCAAGAGACCCAGTACTTC	CASSSGQPQETQYF
TRBD1	TRBV4-1	19	TRBJ1-5	NA	TGCGCCAGCAGCCTAAGTATAGGGACAGGGGCTTATAGCAATCAGCCCCAGCATTTT	CASSLSIGTGAYSNQPQHF
TRBD2	TRBV19	16	TRBJ2-5	NA	TGTGCCAGTAGTATTGTGGCTAGCGGGGCACAAGAGACCCAGTACTTC	CASSIVASGAQETQYF
NA	TRBV7-9	12	TRBJ2-7	NA	TGTGCCAGCAGCTTAGAGACAGACGAGCAGTACTTC	CASSLETDEQYF
NA	TRBV7-9	12	TRBJ1-2	NA	TGTGCCAGCAGCCAAAATAACTATGGCTACACCTTC	CASSQNNYGYTF
NA	TRBV5-5	15	TRBJ1-5	NA	TGTGCCAGCAGCCACGATACAGGGAAAGAGCAGCCCCAGCATTTT	CASSHDTGKEQPQHF
NA	TRBV11-2	15	TRBJ1-6	few	TGTGCCAGCAGCCCCCCCGACTGGAGTGGGTCACCCCTCCACTTT	CASSPPDWSGSPLHF
NA	TRBV18	13	TRBJ1-1	NA	TGTGCCAGCTCACCCGACATGAACACTGAAGCTTTCTTT	CASSPDMNTEAFF
NA	TRBV5-4	16	TRBJ1-6	NA	TGTGCCAGCAGCTCCGGGACTCACTCCTATAATTCACCCCTCCACTTT	CASSSGTHSYNSPLHF
TRBD1	TRBV15	14	TRBJ2-7	NA	TGTGCCACCAGGTCGACAGGGGGCTCCTACGAGCAGTACTTC	CATRSTGGSYEQYF
NA	TRBV12-3/TRBV12-4	12	TRBJ2-7	NA	TGTGCCAGCAGTTTAGTCGGGGGCGAGCAGTACTTC	CASSLVGGEQYF
TRBD1	TRBV6-5	13	TRBJ2-7	NA	TGTGCCAGCAGATCCCGACAGGGAGCCAAGCAGTACTTC	CASRSRQGAKQYF
NA	TRBV7-2	13	TRBJ2-7	once	TGTGCCAGCAGCGTGCTACTAGGCCACGAGCAGTACTTC	CASSVLLGHEQYF
TRBD1	TRBV28	13	TRBJ1-2	once	TGTGCCAGCAGGCTCAGGGGGCAGGGAGGCTACACCTTC	CASRLRGQGGYTF
TRBD1	TRBV12-5	17	TRBJ2-7	NA	TGTGCTAGTGGTTTGATGACCGGGACAGGTTACGCCTACGAGCAGTACTTC	CASGLMTGTGYAYEQYF
NA	TRBV5-1	15	TRBJ2-3	NA	TGCGCCAGCAGCTTAGTGACCCCAGGGACAGATACGCAGTATTTT	CASSLVTPGTDTQYF
NA	TRBV4-1	14	TRBJ1-4	NA	TGCGCCAGCAGCCAAGGGCAGGGGATAGGAAAACTGTTTTTT	CASSQGQGIGKLFF
TRBD2	TRBV7-2	12	TRBJ2-1	NA	TGTGCCAGCAGCCCGGGGACTACCGAGCAGTTCTTC	CASSPGTTEQFF
TRBD2	TRBV28	16	TRBJ2-3	NA	TGTGCCAGCAGTTATCAGACGGGAGGAGGTGCAGATACGCAGTATTTT	CASSYQTGGGADTQYF
NA	TRBV5-1	15	TRBJ1-5	NA	TGCGCCAGCAGCTTATATGGAGGAAGGGATCAGCCCCAGCATTTT	CASSLYGGRDQPQHF
NA	TRBV19	15	TRBJ2-2	NA	TGTGCCAGTAGTACCCCGAACAGGGTAACCGGGGAGCTGTTTTTT	CASSTPNRVTGELFF
NA	TRBV7-2	17	TRBJ2-1	NA	TGTGCCAGCAGCCTAGGGGGACTCCAGAGCTCCTACAATGAGCAGTTCTTC	CASSLGGLQSSYNEQFF
NA	TRBV28	14	TRBJ2-7	NA	TGTGCCAGCAGACCACAGTTTGCTGCCTACGAGCAGTACTTC	CASRPQFAAYEQYF
TRBD2	TRBV9	15	TRBJ2-1	NA	TGTGCCAGCAGCCTTGGGCGGGGGGGTGTGATTGAGCAGTTCTTC	CASSLGRGGVIEQFF
TRBD1	TRBV19	16	TRBJ1-5	NA	TGTGCCAGTAGTAAGGGACAGGGAAGGGCCAATCAGCCCCAGCATTTT	CASSKGQGRANQPQHF
NA	TRBV18	16	TRBJ1-1	once	TGTGCCAGCTCACCGGGGGGGATAGGAGTGAACACTGAAGCTTTCTTT	CASSPGGIGVNTEAFF
NA	TRBV15	14	TRBJ1-2	NA	TGTGCCACCAGCAGAGTCACGGCTAACTATGGCTACACCTTC	CATSRVTANYGYTF
TRBD2	TRBV10-3	14	TRBJ2-2	NA	TGTGCCATCGGTAGGACTAGTAACACCGGGGAGCTGTTTTTT	CAIGRTSNTGELFF
TRBD1	TRBV5-8	14	TRBJ1-6	NA	TGTGCCAGCAGCTCGGGACAGGTCCCCTCACCCCTCCACTTT	CASSSGQVPSPLHF
NA	TRBV2	15	TRBJ2-7	NA	TGTGCCAGCAGTGCCCCCGAGCGGAGCTCCTACGAGCAGTACTTC	CASSAPERSSYEQYF
TRBD1	TRBV27	13	TRBJ1-1	NA	TGTGCCAGCAGTGACAGGGGGCCTACTGAAGCTTTCTTT	CASSDRGPTEAFF
NA	TRBV29-1	16	TRBJ1-1	NA	TGCAGCGTTGAGCCCAGGCAGGGCCGGATGAACACTGAAGCTTTCTTT	CSVEPRQGRMNTEAFF
NA	TRBV6-6	14	TRBJ1-1	NA	TGTGCCAGCAGCATCGACAGCCGGAACACTGAAGCTTTCTTT	CASSIDSRNTEAFF
NA	TRBV3-1/TRBV3-2	18	TRBJ1-2	NA	TGTGCCAGCAGCCAAAAGGAAGGCGGGCCTTGCTTTAACTATGGCTACACCTTC	CASSQKEGGPCFNYGYTF
TRBD2	TRBV28	16	TRBJ2-1	NA	TGTGCCAGCAGTTTTAGGGGACTAGCGGGGGTCAATGAGCAGTTCTTC	CASSFRGLAGVNEQFF
NA	TRBV2	14	TRBJ2-3	NA	TGTGCCACTAGACGGGACTTCAATCCAGATACGCAGTATTTT	CATRRDFNPDTQYF
TRBD1	TRBV2	14	TRBJ2-1	NA	TGTGCCAGCACCTCCGGGACAGGGGCTTATGAGCAGTTCTTC	CASTSGTGAYEQFF
TRBD1	TRBV28	17	TRBJ1-6	NA	TGTGCCAGCAGTCAGATTAGGACAGGGGGCTATAATTCACCCCTCCACTTT	CASSQIRTGGYNSPLHF
NA	TRBV21-1	22	TRBJ2-4	NA	TGTGCCAGCAGCAAAGTCGCGACGGCGAAAGGGGGGGGAAATCTAGCCAAAAACATTCAGTACTTC	CASSKVATAKGGGNLAKNIQYF
NA	TRBV4-2	16	TRBJ1-5	NA	TGTGCCAGCAGCCAAGACGGGGGGCGCATCAATCAGCCCCAGCATTTT	CASSQDGGRINQPQHF
NA	TRBV5-1	15	TRBJ2-3	once	TGCGCCAGCAGCGCGGGACAGAGGACCACAGATACGCAGTATTTT	CASSAGQRTTDTQYF
NA	TRBV6-2/TRBV6-3	13	TRBJ2-5	once	TGTGCCAGCAGTGGTGGTCAGTGGGAGACCCAGTACTTC	CASSGGQWETQYF
NA	TRBV7-2	12	TRBJ2-7	NA	TGTGCCAGCAGCTTAACAGTCTACGAGCAGTACTTC	CASSLTVYEQYF
NA	TRBV27	15	TRBJ1-1	NA	TGTGCCAGCGCGAGGGCTCTGGAGTTGGGCACTGAAGCTTTCTTT	CASARALELGTEAFF
TRBD1	TRBV7-2	17	TRBJ2-6	NA	TGTGCCAGCAGCTCAAGGACAGGCGGCTCTGGGGCCAACGTCCTGACTTTC	CASSSRTGGSGANVLTF
NA	TRBV25-1	15	TRBJ1-1	NA	TGTGCCAGCAGTGTCGCAGGGGCAAGAGGTGGTGAAGCTTTCTTT	CASSVAGARGGEAFF
TRBD1	TRBV6-2/TRBV6-3	19	TRBJ1-4	NA	TGTGCCAGCAGTTATTCTACAGGGGCCGGGGGTGCAACTAATGAAAAACTGTTTTTT	CASSYSTGAGGATNEKLFF
NA	TRBV5-1	15	TRBJ2-5	NA	TGCGCCAGCAGCCCCGGGGCAGGGGGGCAAGAGACCCAGTACTTC	CASSPGAGGQETQYF
TRBD2	TRBV9	15	TRBJ2-5	NA	TGTGCCAGCAGCGCCGGAGCGGGGGGGCCGGAGACCCAGTACTTC	CASSAGAGGPETQYF
NA	TRBV7-8	16	TRBJ2-5	many	TGTGCCAGCAGCTTAACTCCGCGAGGGCCGGGAGTGACCCAGTACTTC	CASSLTPRGPGVTQYF
TRBD2	TRBV7-3	15	TRBJ2-1	NA	TGTGCCAGCAGTTCTAGCGGGGGGCACTACAATGAGCAGTTCTTC	CASSSSGGHYNEQFF
TRBD1	TRBV28	14	TRBJ1-1	NA	TGTGCCAGCAGTTTAGCAGGGGGGAACACTGAAGCTTTCTTT	CASSLAGGNTEAFF
NA	TRBV27	16	TRBJ2-5	NA	TGTGCCAGCACTCCCTCGGGGCGTGTAAGGGGGGAGACCCAGTACTTC	CASTPSGRVRGETQYF